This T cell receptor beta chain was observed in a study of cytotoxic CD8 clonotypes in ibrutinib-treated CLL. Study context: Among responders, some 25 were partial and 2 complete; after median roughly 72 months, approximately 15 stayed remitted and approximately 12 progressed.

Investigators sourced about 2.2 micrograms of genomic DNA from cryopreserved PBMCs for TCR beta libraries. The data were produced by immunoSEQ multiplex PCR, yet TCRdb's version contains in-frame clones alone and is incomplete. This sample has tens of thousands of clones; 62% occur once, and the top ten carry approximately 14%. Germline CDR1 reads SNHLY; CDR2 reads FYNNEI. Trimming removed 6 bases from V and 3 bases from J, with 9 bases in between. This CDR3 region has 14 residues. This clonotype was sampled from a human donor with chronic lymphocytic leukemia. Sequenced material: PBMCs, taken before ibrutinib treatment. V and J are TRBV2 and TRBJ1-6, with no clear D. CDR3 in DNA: TGTGCCAGCAGAGGACCGAGCTATAATTCACCCCTCCACTTT. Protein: CASRGPSYNSPLHF. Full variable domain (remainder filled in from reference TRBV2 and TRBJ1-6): EPEVTQTPSHQVTQMGQEVILRCVPISNHLYFYWYRQILGQKVEFLVSFYNNEISEKSEIFDDQFSVERPDGSNFTLKIRSTKLEDSAMYFCASRGPSYNSPLHFGNGTRLTVT.